What follows are 11 T cell receptor beta chains derived from one specimen sequenced in a study of blood T cells in healthy people across ages. PCR was performed a second time for 7 to 11 cycles using a sample-barcoded 5' primer and a J-beta primer mix. One entry per CDR3 protein results from TCRdb running MiXCR on the 5' RACE reads. Among 1.8 million or so distinct CDR3 sequences listed, roughly 43% were seen once. Sequenced sample: blood. The receptors come from a human donor in good health.

This clonotype appeared a few times. The rearrangement uses TRBV29-1 and TRBJ1-1, with 7 positions matching TRBD1. The CDR3 consists of 13 residues. The germline V gene encodes CDR1 SQVTM and CDR2 ANQGSEA. Trimming at V came to 4 bases and at J to 11 bases, leaving 13 bases not matched to a gene. CDR3 sequence: CSVGGQASLGAFF. The CDR3, as DNA: TGCAGCGTTGGAGGACAGGCTTCTCTGGGGGCTTTCTTT.

The chain uses TRBV7-6 and TRBJ2-1, with 7 bases lining up with TRBD1. Germline CDR1 reads SGHVS; CDR2 reads FNYEAQ. The CDR3 spans 17 residues. Unmatched junction bases numbered 9, after V lost 4 bases and J lost 0 bases. CDR3 nucleotides: TGTGCCAGCAGCTACACAGGGGATGGACTCTCCTACAATGAGCAGTTCTTC. Protein product: CASSYTGDGLSYNEQFF. Variable domain in full (rest from reference TRBV7-6 and TRBJ2-1): GAGVSQSPRYKVTKRGQDVALRCDPISGHVSLYWYRQALGQGPEFLTYFNYEAQQDKSGLPNDRFSAERPEGSISTLTIQRTEQRDSAMYRCASSYTGDGLSYNEQFFGPGTRLTVL.

CDR3 sequence: CASSRMLSHTEAFF. In DNA form, the CDR3 reads TGTGCCAGTAGTAGGATGTTGAGTCACACTGAAGCTTTCTTT. V and J are TRBV19 and TRBJ1-1; D uncertain. Trimming left V 4 bases short and J 3 bases short, with 12 bases between. This CDR3 region has 14 residues. Germline V lookup: CDR1 LNHDA, CDR2 SQIVND (reference sequence). Full variable domain (outside the CDR3, taken from reference TRBV19 and TRBJ1-1): DGGITQSPKYLFRKEGQNVTLSCEQNLNHDAMYWYRQDPGQGLRLIYYSQIVNDFQKGDIAEGYSVSREKKESFPLTVTSAQKNPTAFYLCASSRMLSHTEAFFGQGTRLTVV.

V and J are TRBV20-1 and TRBJ2-5; either TRBD1 or TRBD2 may supply D (6 bases each). V gave up 0 bases and J gave up 1 base, with 12 bases separating them. The CDR3 contains 15 residues. Germline assignment: CDR1 DFQATT and CDR2 SNEGSKA (reference sequence). The DNA for the CDR3 is TGCAGTGCTAGAGACCCGAGGGGGGCCCAAGAGACCCAGTACTTC. The encoded protein is CSARDPRGAQETQYF.

The chain recombines TRBV7-9 with TRBJ2-1; 7 bases map to TRBD1. CDR1 and CDR2 (germline): SEHNR, FQNEAQ (reference sequence). V trimming: 3 bases; J trimming: 2 bases; junction bases outside the gene matches: 4. The CDR3 totals 15 residues. The CDR3 loop is CASSFLQGTYNEQFF. The CDR3 DNA reads as TGTGCCAGCAGCTTCTTACAGGGGACCTACAATGAGCAGTTCTTC.

This clonotype was detected only a few times. The chain couples TRBV29-1 to TRBJ1-2, with 8 bases fitting TRBD1. The CDR3 is 12 amino acids. CDR1 and CDR2 from the germline V gene are SQVTM and ANQGSEA. V trimming: 4 bases; J trimming: 8 bases; junction bases outside the gene matches: 6. CDR3 sequence (DNA): TGCAGCGTTGGACTACAGGGGGAAGGCTACACCTTC. It yields the protein CSVGLQGEGYTF.

The chain has TRBV20-1 and TRBJ2-7; 10 nucleotides line up with TRBD1. Trimming cost V 6 bases and J 5 bases; bases outside gene matches: 19. CDR1 and CDR2 from the germline V gene are DFQATT and SNEGSKA (reference sequence). The CDR3 is 17 amino acids. CDR3 loop: CSAAERQGAGLINEQYF. The CDR3 nucleotides are TGCAGTGCCGCCGAAAGACAGGGGGCAGGCCTGATCAACGAGCAGTACTTC.

This chain links TRBV18 with TRBJ2-7, with D perhaps TRBD1 or TRBD2 (5 bases each). The CDR3 has 16 amino acids. Germline V CDR1 and CDR2: KGHSH, LQKENI. V gave up 0 bases and J gave up 3 bases, with 15 bases separating them. This CDR3 reads CASSPPGPGIYYEQYF. For the CDR3, the DNA is TGTGCCAGCTCACCACCGGGGCCGGGGATTTACTACGAGCAGTACTTC.

This clonotype was counted a few times. CDR3 nucleotide sequence: TGTGCCAGCAGCCAACAGGTGTCCTACAATGAGCAGTTCTTC. Residues: CASSQQVSYNEQFF. The V gene is TRBV14, the J gene TRBJ2-1; D gene uncertain. The V gene's germline CDR1 is SGHDN and CDR2 FVKESK. Deletions cut 2 bases from V and 1 base from J, with 6 bases between. The CDR3 spans 14 residues.

This clonotype was detected a few times. The chain employs TRBV29-1 and TRBJ2-1; 7 bases are a match to TRBD1. The length of the CDR3 is 13 residues. Germline V gene data show CDR1 as SQVTM and CDR2 as ANQGSEA. V lost 6 bases, J lost 7 bases, and 9 bases stayed unmatched. The CDR3 nucleotides read TGCAGCGTGAGAGGACAGGTTTGGAATGAGCAGTTCTTC. It specifies CSVRGQVWNEQFF.

As to this clonotype: A much larger clone lies one base from this, so it may be a read error. This chain connects TRBV6-2 or TRBV6-3 to TRBJ2-1; D might be TRBD2 (6 bases). The length of the CDR3 is 15 residues. Germline assignment: CDR1 MNHEY and CDR2 SVGEGT. This chain's CDR3 is CAGSSDAAGGNEQFF. The CDR3 DNA follows: TGTGCCGGCAGTTCAGATGCCGCCGGGGGAAATGAGCAGTTCTTC.